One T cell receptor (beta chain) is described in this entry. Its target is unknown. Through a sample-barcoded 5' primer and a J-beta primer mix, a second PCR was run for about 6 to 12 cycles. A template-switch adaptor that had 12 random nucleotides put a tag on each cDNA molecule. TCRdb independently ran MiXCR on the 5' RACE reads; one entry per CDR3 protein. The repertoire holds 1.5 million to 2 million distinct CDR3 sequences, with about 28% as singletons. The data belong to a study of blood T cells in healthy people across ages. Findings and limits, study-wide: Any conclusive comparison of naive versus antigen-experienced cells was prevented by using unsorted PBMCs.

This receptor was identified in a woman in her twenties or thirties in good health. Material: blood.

The CDR3 reads CASSLASQDGEAFF. CDR3 sequence (DNA): TGCGCCAGCAGCTTGGCCTCACAGGACGGTGAAGCTTTCTTT. This chain uses TRBV5-1 with TRBJ1-1, with D maybe TRBD1 (5 bases). The length of the CDR3 is 14 residues. Between the trimmed V and J ends, which lost 0 bases and 7 bases, there was a span of 13 bases. The germline V gene has CDR1 SGHRS and CDR2 YFSETQ.